This TCR beta chain emerged from a study of early T cells in non-severe SARS-CoV-2 infection. Study as a whole: RNA in bulk from unsorted whole blood was sequenced, and chains were unpaired. Study results and limitations: Private and CD4 specificities were missed by VDJdb matching, which favored anti-spike CD8 responses.

The protocol attached unique molecular identifiers to individual cDNA molecules. From the 5' RACE reads, TCRdb called clonotypes with MiXCR, one entry per CDR3 protein. Among around 57,000 distinct CDR3 sequences listed, 11% were seen once. This CDR3 region has 13 residues. Germline CDR1 and CDR2: ENHRY and SYGVKD. V shed 4 bases and J shed 5 bases, with 12 bases lying between them. This clonotype turned up a few times. What it binds is unknown. Sequenced sample: whole blood. The V call is TRBV10-3, the J call TRBJ2-7; D might be TRBD2 (5 bases). This sequence originates from an adult who was a healthcare worker with PCR-confirmed SARS-CoV-2 infection or an uninfected control (not recorded which). The CDR3 DNA reads TGTGCCATCAGTGCTGGAGGCTTGGACGAGCAGTACTTC. Its protein product is CAISAGGLDEQYF.